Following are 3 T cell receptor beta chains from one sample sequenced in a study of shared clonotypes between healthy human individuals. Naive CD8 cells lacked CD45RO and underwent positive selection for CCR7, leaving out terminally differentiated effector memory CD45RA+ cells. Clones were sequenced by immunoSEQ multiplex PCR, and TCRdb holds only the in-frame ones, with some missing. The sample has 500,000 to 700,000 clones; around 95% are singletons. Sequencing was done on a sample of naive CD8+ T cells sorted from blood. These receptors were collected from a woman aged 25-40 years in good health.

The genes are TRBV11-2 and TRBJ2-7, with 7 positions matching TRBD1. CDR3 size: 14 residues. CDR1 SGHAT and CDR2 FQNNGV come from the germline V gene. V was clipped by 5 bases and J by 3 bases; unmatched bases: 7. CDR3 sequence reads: CASSPPGQLYEQYF. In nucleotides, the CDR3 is TGTGCCAGCAGCCCCCCGGGACAGCTCTACGAGCAGTACTTC.

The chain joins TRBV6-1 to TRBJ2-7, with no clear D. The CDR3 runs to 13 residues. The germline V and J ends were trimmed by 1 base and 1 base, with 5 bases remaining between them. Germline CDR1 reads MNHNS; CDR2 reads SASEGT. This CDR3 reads CASSEVGSYEQYF. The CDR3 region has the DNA TGTGCCAGCAGTGAAGTCGGTTCCTACGAGCAGTACTTC.

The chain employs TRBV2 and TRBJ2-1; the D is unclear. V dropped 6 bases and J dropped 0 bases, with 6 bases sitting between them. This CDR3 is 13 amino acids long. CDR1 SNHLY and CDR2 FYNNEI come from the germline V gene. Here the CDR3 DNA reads TGTGCCAGCAGGACTGCCTCCTACAATGAGCAGTTCTTC. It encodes CASRTASYNEQFF.